A selection of T cell receptor beta chains follows, all from one sample in a study of T cells after yellow fever vaccination. TCRdb fed the 5' RACE reads into MiXCR, producing one record per CDR3 protein. The table shows fewer than 400,000 distinct CDR3 sequences, with 6.2% occurring only once. The specimen comprised PBMCs, sampled 5 days after the yellow fever booster vaccination. The receptors were sampled from a man between 25 and 39 years old who received the YFV17D yellow fever vaccine. Both conserved end residues are part of each CDR3. D genes are given only for firm matches. Clone sizes are given selectively: once, few, many, or a class where the clone is expanded.

TRBV4-1	TRBJ1-1	.	TRBD1	TGCGCCAGCAGCGAACCCGGACAGGTTGAAGCTTTCTTT	CASSEPGQVEAFF
TRBV10-3	TRBJ1-5	few	.	TGTGCCATCAGTGAGTACAGGGACAATCAGCCCCAGCATTTT	CAISEYRDNQPQHF
TRBV6-1	TRBJ2-2	few	.	TGTGCCAGCAAGTCCCTTAAGGCCGGGGAGCTGTTTTTT	CASKSLKAGELFF
TRBV5-1	TRBJ2-3	many	TRBD2	TGCGCCAGCAGCTTATGGACTAGCGGAGGGGATACGCAGTATTTT	CASSLWTSGGDTQYF
TRBV30	TRBJ2-1	few	.	TGTGCCTGGAGTGCCGGGGATTCCTACAATGAGCAGTTCTTC	CAWSAGDSYNEQFF
TRBV6-2/TRBV6-3	TRBJ2-3	many	TRBD2	TGTGCCAGCAGTTACTCGACTAGCGGGAGGGCAGATACGCAGTATTTT	CASSYSTSGRADTQYF
TRBV24-1	TRBJ2-2	.	.	TGTGCCACCAGTGATTTTAGAGTGAACACCGGGGAGCTGTTTTTT	CATSDFRVNTGELFF
TRBV12-3/TRBV12-4	TRBJ1-2	many	.	TGTGCCAGCAGGCCGGCGGACTATGGCTACACCTTC	CASRPADYGYTF
TRBV12-3/TRBV12-4	TRBJ1-4	few	.	TGTGCCAGCAGTTTACGTGAAAAACTGTTTTTT	CASSLREKLFF
TRBV27	TRBJ2-1	few	TRBD2	TGTGCCAGCAGTATACTAGCGGGAGAATACAATGAGCAGTTCTTC	CASSILAGEYNEQFF
TRBV5-4	TRBJ2-1	few	TRBD2	TGTGCCAGCAGCTTGGAAATAGCGGGAGGCCAGTTCTTC	CASSLEIAGGQFF
TRBV12-3/TRBV12-4	TRBJ1-2	many	.	TGTGCCAGCAGCGTCGGAGGGAATAACTATGGCTACACCTTC	CASSVGGNNYGYTF
TRBV5-5	TRBJ2-2	many	TRBD2	TGTGCCAGCAGCTTGGATGGCGGGAGAAACACCGGGGAGCTGTTTTTT	CASSLDGGRNTGELFF
TRBV5-1	TRBJ1-1	few	.	TGCGCCAGCAGCTTGGTATCCGGGTTTAACACTGAAGCTTTCTTT	CASSLVSGFNTEAFF
TRBV7-2	TRBJ2-5	few	.	TGTGCCAGCAGCAGAGCGGGCCCTCCTCCCCAGTACTTC	CASSRAGPPPQYF
TRBV20-1	TRBJ2-1	.	.	TGCAGTGCTAGAGAGTACAATGAGCAGTTCTTC	CSAREYNEQFF
TRBV16	TRBJ2-2	.	.	TGTGCCAGCAGCAAGGACAGCTTCACGACCGGGGAGCTGTTTTTT	CASSKDSFTTGELFF
TRBV7-8	TRBJ2-1	many	TRBD1	TGTGCCAGCACAAGAGAACAGGGGGCTTATGAGCAGTTCTTC	CASTREQGAYEQFF
TRBV7-2	TRBJ2-5	.	TRBD2	TGTGCCAGCAGCTTATTCGTCTTGGCGCGGGAGACAGAGACCCAGTACTTC	CASSLFVLARETETQYF
TRBV12-3/TRBV12-4	TRBJ1-3	many	.	TGTGCCAGCAGCCGCCATGGAAACACCATATATTTT	CASSRHGNTIYF
TRBV14	TRBJ2-5	many	TRBD2	TGTGCCAGCAGCCAACTGAGCGGGAGAGGGGTTGGAGAGACCCAGTACTTC	CASSQLSGRGVGETQYF
TRBV11-2	TRBJ2-1	.	TRBD1	TGTGCCAGCAGCCCAACCGACAGGGGACCTTACAATGAGCAGTTCTTC	CASSPTDRGPYNEQFF
TRBV20-1	TRBJ2-5	.	.	TGCAGTGCTAGCGCACAGGCAGGGGTAGAGACCCAGTACTTC	CSASAQAGVETQYF
TRBV20-1	TRBJ2-5	.	TRBD2	TGCAGTGCTAACGTCCTGACTAGCGGGAAACGGGAGACCCAGTACTTC	CSANVLTSGKRETQYF
TRBV5-5	TRBJ1-4	few	.	TGTGCCAGCAGTCACCGTGGAGTAACTAATGAAAAACTGTTTTTT	CASSHRGVTNEKLFF
TRBV6-5	TRBJ2-7	many	.	TGTGCCAGCAGTTCACCACATGGCGGGAAAGACCACGAGCAGTACTTC	CASSSPHGGKDHEQYF
TRBV5-6	TRBJ2-4	.	TRBD1	TGTGCCAGCAGCTTGAGGGGGCTGGGAAACATTCAGTACTTC	CASSLRGLGNIQYF
TRBV30	TRBJ2-2	few	.	TGTGCCTGGAGAGAGGGACATAACACCGGGGAGCTGTTTTTT	CAWREGHNTGELFF
TRBV30	TRBJ2-7	.	.	TGTGCCTGGAGCCCTGGGAGCGAGCAGTACTTC	CAWSPGSEQYF
TRBV9	TRBJ2-1	.	.	TGTGCCAGCAGCCTAATGGACGGGATGCAGTTCTTC	CASSLMDGMQFF
TRBV20-1	TRBJ2-7	.	TRBD2	TGCAGTGTCAGCCCCGGGACTAGAAACTACGAGCAGTACTTC	CSVSPGTRNYEQYF
TRBV12-3/TRBV12-4	TRBJ2-3	few	.	TGTGCCAGCAGGATAAGGGGGGATACGCAGTATTTT	CASRIRGDTQYF
TRBV12-3/TRBV12-4	TRBJ1-5	many	.	TGTGCCAGCACCTCCGACAGTTTCAATCAGCCCCAGCATTTT	CASTSDSFNQPQHF
TRBV6-5	TRBJ2-7	many	TRBD2	TGTGCCAGCAGTTACTCTTTCAGCGGGAACTCGAGAGAGCAGTACTTC	CASSYSFSGNSREQYF
TRBV7-2	TRBJ2-2	few	.	TGTGCCAGCAGCCCGACACTCGGGAAAACCGGGGAGCTGTTTTTT	CASSPTLGKTGELFF
TRBV12-3/TRBV12-4	TRBJ2-1	.	.	TGTGCCAGCAGTTTTACGGACCTTCCTAAGCAGTTCTTC	CASSFTDLPKQFF
TRBV29-1	TRBJ2-2	many	TRBD2	TGCAGCGTTGCCACTAGCGGGGTGAACACCGGGGAGCTGTTTTTT	CSVATSGVNTGELFF
TRBV5-1	TRBJ2-3	few	.	TGCGCCAGCAGCTTGGAGGGACGGATTAGCACAGATACGCAGTATTTT	CASSLEGRISTDTQYF
TRBV7-2	TRBJ2-7	many	TRBD2	TGTGCCAGCAGCTTGGCTGCTAGCGGGCCATACGAGCAGTACTTC	CASSLAASGPYEQYF
TRBV29-1	TRBJ2-3	.	.	TGCAGCGTTGAAGAGGGAGATACGCAGTATTTT	CSVEEGDTQYF
TRBV30	TRBJ2-1	.	.	TGTGCCTGGAGGGTTAGGAACAATGAGCAGTTCTTC	CAWRVRNNEQFF
TRBV18	TRBJ1-2	few	TRBD1	TGTGCCAGCTCACCCCGACAGGGTCCAGACTATGGCTACACCTTC	CASSPRQGPDYGYTF